Each of the 26 T cell receptor beta chains below was sequenced from the same sample in a study of human T cells and chemical hapten exposure. Sample time point: patch test 1, 2 weeks after DPC sensitization. Treatment meaning: therapeutic diphenylcyclopropenone sensitization with weekly scalp DPC. TCRdb passed the RACE reads through MiXCR, listing each CDR3 protein once. The sample records some 50,000 distinct CDR3 sequences, 9% to 9.5% being singletons. The input for sequencing was whole blood, taken in connection with sensitization to the hapten diphenylcyclopropenone (DPC). These receptors were collected from a woman aged 40-49 years with alopecia areata. Some clones in this sample may be carry-over from other donors' samples.

This clonotype occurred a few times. V is TRBV29-1 and J is TRBJ2-7; no clear D gene. Trimming took 1 base from V and 4 from J, leaving 5 bases between them. From germline, CDR1 is SQVTM and CDR2 ANQGSEA. The CDR3 loop spans 11 amino acids. CDR3 protein: CSVEVYYEQYF. CDR3 DNA: TGCAGCGTTGAAGTCTATTACGAGCAGTACTTC.

This clonotype was detected only a few times. This chain joins TRBV5-4 and TRBJ2-7, with D perhaps TRBD2 (6 bases). V lost 4 bases and J lost 4, with 9 bases in between. The length of the CDR3 is 12 residues. Germline V CDR1 and CDR2: SGHNT, YYREEE (reference sequence). The CDR3 region is CASSLRGYEQYF. CDR3 nucleotide sequence: TGTGCCAGCAGCCTTCGGGGGTACGAGCAGTACTTC. The whole variable domain, remainder taken from reference TRBV5-4 and TRBJ2-7, is ETGVTQSPTHLIKTRGQQVTLRCSSQSGHNTVSWYQQALGQGPQFIFQYYREEENGRGNFPPRFSGLQFPNYSSELNVNALELDDSALYLCASSLRGYEQYFGPGTRLTVT.

The chain recombines TRBV6-1 with TRBJ1-6, with a possible D match to TRBD1 (5 bases). The germline V gene has CDR1 MNHNS and CDR2 SASEGT. The CDR3 sequence is 13 residues long. The V and J ends lost 8 bases and 9 bases respectively, with 14 bases between them. The CDR3 is CASDQGDSSPLHF. CDR3 DNA: TGTGCCAGCGACCAGGGTGATAGTTCACCCCTCCACTTT.

The chain joins TRBV27 to TRBJ1-1; possible D gene TRBD1, 6 bases. This CDR3 contains 15 residues. V gave up 1 base and J gave up 5 bases, with 14 bases separating them. Germline values: CDR1 MNHEY, CDR2 SMNVEV (reference sequence). In DNA form, the CDR3 reads TGTGCCAGCAGTTTATTCCAGGGGTCAAGTACTGAAGCTTTCTTT. Translated: CASSLFQGSSTEAFF.

In this sample, this clonotype turned up many times. The chain is built from TRBV2 and TRBJ1-4; possible D gene TRBD1, 5 bases. The CDR3 loop spans 15 amino acids. CDR1 and CDR2 (germline): SNHLY, FYNNEI. V lost 1 base and J lost 4, with 10 bases in between. The CDR3 nucleotides read TGTGCCAGCAGTGAAGACAGGAGAAGTAATGAAAAACTGTTTTTT. The encoded protein is CASSEDRRSNEKLFF.

This clonotype was counted many times. The rearrangement joins TRBV14 to TRBJ2-5; D is perhaps TRBD2 (5 bases). The germline V gene has CDR1 SGHDN and CDR2 FVKESK. Trimming removed 1 base from V and 3 bases from J, with 12 bases in between. The CDR3 is made up of 15 amino acids. The CDR3 loop is CASSQARAGKETQYF. CDR3 sequence (DNA): TGTGCCAGCAGCCAAGCGAGGGCCGGGAAAGAGACCCAGTACTTC.

This clonotype was seen ten or more times. The chain employs TRBV6-6 and TRBJ1-2, with no clear D. CDR1 and CDR2 from the germline V gene are MNHNY and SVGAGI (reference sequence). The length of the CDR3 is 13 residues. V gave up 2 bases and J gave up 7 bases, with 11 bases separating them. This CDR3 reads CASSYESNPGYTF. The CDR3, as DNA: TGTGCCAGCAGTTACGAGTCAAACCCTGGCTACACCTTC.

This clonotype was seen only a few times. This chain uses TRBV11-2 with TRBJ2-7; 11 nucleotides align to TRBD1. Germline V gene sequence: CDR1 SGHAT, CDR2 FQNNGV. J was trimmed by 3 bases and V by 1 base; bases with no gene match: 2. The CDR3 loop spans 15 amino acids. CDR3 DNA: TGTGCCAGCAGCTTAGGGGGACAGGGGGGCTACGAGCAGTACTTC. Its protein is CASSLGGQGGYEQYF. The whole variable domain, remainder taken from reference TRBV11-2 and TRBJ2-7, is EAGVAQSPRYKIIEKRQSVAFWCNPISGHATLYWYQQILGQGPKLLIQFQNNGVVDDSQLPKDRFSAERLKGVDSTLKIQPAKLEDSAVYLCASSLGGQGGYEQYFGPGTRLTVT.

The table lists this clonotype with a few counts. J is TRBJ2-5 and V is TRBV5-6; 11 bases map to TRBD2. There are 16 residues in the CDR3. V gave up 4 bases and J gave up 1 base; unmatched junction bases: 6. Germline V gives CDR1 SGHDT, CDR2 YYEEEE. The CDR3 sequence is CASSRITSGGQETQYF. The CDR3, as DNA: TGTGCCAGCAGCAGAATCACTAGCGGGGGCCAAGAGACCCAGTACTTC.

Only a few counts were recorded for this clonotype. The chain carries TRBV4-2 and TRBJ2-1; 9 nucleotides align to TRBD2. This CDR3 spans 20 amino acids. Germline V gene lookup returns CDR1 LGHNA and CDR2 YNFKEQ. J gave up 0 bases and V 0 bases, and 12 bases lay outside the gene matches. CDR3 in amino acids: CASSQDLAGRALSSYNEQFF. In nucleotides, the CDR3 is TGTGCCAGCAGCCAAGATCTAGCGGGGAGAGCTCTCAGCTCCTACAATGAGCAGTTCTTC.

This clonotype was observed many times. This chain connects TRBV10-3 to TRBJ1-5; D unclear. V shed 10 bases and J shed 0 bases, with 13 bases lying between them. Germline V CDR1 and CDR2: ENHRY, SYGVKD. The CDR3 is made up of 14 amino acids. CDR3 nucleotide sequence: TGTGCCAGCCGAGGGCTCGATAGCAATCAGCCCCAGCATTTT. It specifies CASRGLDSNQPQHF.

This clonotype was found many times. The chain recombines TRBV5-5 with TRBJ1-5; 7 nucleotides match TRBD1. CDR1 and CDR2 from the germline V gene are SGHKS and YYEKEE (reference sequence). This CDR3 spans 14 amino acids. Losses at the gene ends were 0 bases for V and 6 bases for J; bases not matched to a gene: 3. CDR3 DNA: TGTGCCAGCAGCTTGGGAGGGGGCAGTCAGCCCCAGCATTTT. Encoded protein: CASSLGGGSQPQHF.

Ten or more counts support this clonotype. This chain joins TRBV12-3 or TRBV12-4 and TRBJ1-3; no clear D. This CDR3 region has 16 residues. V was pared by 1 base and J by 0 bases, with 10 bases between. This chain's CDR3 is CASSLGPGSSGNTIYF. In DNA form, the CDR3 reads TGTGCCAGCAGTTTAGGGCCGGGAAGCTCTGGAAACACCATATATTTT.

This clonotype came up many times. The genes are TRBV4-1 and TRBJ1-1, with TRBD1 as a possible D gene (5 bases). The CDR3 contains 15 residues. Trimming took off 6 bases at V and 0 bases at J, with 14 bases between the two ends. In germline, CDR1 is MGHRA, CDR2 YSYEKL. The CDR3 is CASRVGVLMNTEAFF. In nucleotides, the CDR3 is TGCGCCAGCAGGGTAGGGGTACTCATGAACACTGAAGCTTTCTTT.

This clonotype appeared a single time. The rearrangement links TRBV19 to TRBJ1-5; tentatively, D is TRBD1 (5 bases). The CDR3 length is 15 residues. In germline, CDR1 is LNHDA, CDR2 SQIVND (reference sequence). Trimming took 4 bases from V and 3 from J, leaving 13 bases between them. The CDR3 nucleotides are TGTGCCAGTAGTAGGGCGGGGGTAGTCAATCAGCCCCAGCATTTT. Its translation is CASSRAGVVNQPQHF.

The V gene is TRBV24-1, the J gene TRBJ2-3; the D gene is possibly TRBD2 (5 bases). The CDR3 runs 17 residues. With 4 bases removed from V and 0 bases from J, the gap between germline ends came to 16 bases. Germline V lookup: CDR1 KGHDR, CDR2 SFDVKD. The CDR3, as DNA: TGTGCCACCAGTGACCGCTGGACGACTATAAGCACAGATACGCAGTATTTT. It is translated as CATSDRWTTISTDTQYF.

Ten or more counts support this clonotype. This chain links TRBV29-1 with TRBJ2-2; D remains ambiguous. Looked up from germline, CDR1 is SQVTM and CDR2 is ANQGSEA. The CDR3 has 10 amino acids. V was shortened by 3 bases and J by 5 bases, with 1 base between the two germline ends. CDR3 residues: CSVDTGELFF. The CDR3 coding sequence is TGCAGCGTTGATACCGGGGAGCTGTTTTTT.

The V gene is TRBV7-9, the J gene TRBJ1-3; 7 bases agree with TRBD1. With 6 bases clipped from V and 4 bases from J, the junction kept 18 bases outside the gene matches. CDR1 and CDR2 (germline): SEHNR, FQNEAQ (reference sequence). This CDR3 spans 18 amino acids. CDR3 nucleotides: TGTGCCAGCAGTTTCCCAAGGACAGGAGGATCGTACGGAAACACCATATATTTT. It codes for CASSFPRTGGSYGNTIYF.

This clonotype has at least ten counts. V and J are TRBV7-7 and TRBJ1-1; possible D gene TRBD1, 6 bases. This CDR3 spans 13 amino acids. CDR1 is SSHAT, CDR2 FNYEAQ, per germline (reference sequence). Between the trimmed V and J ends, which lost 3 bases and 3 bases, there was a span of 8 bases. In DNA form, the CDR3 reads TGTGCCAGCAGCTTTGGACAGTACACTGAAGCTTTCTTT. This sequence encodes CASSFGQYTEAFF.

This chain connects TRBV20-1 to TRBJ2-7; D gene uncertain. V gave up 0 bases and J gave up 0 bases, with 9 bases separating them. CDR3 length equals 14 residues. Germline V gene sequence: CDR1 DFQATT, CDR2 SNEGSKA (reference sequence). DNA of the CDR3: TGCAGTGCTAGAGATCAAACAGCCTCCTACGAGCAGTACTTC. Its protein product is CSARDQTASYEQYF.

This clonotype was picked up many times. The J gene is TRBJ2-1, the V gene TRBV5-1, with 10 bases fitting TRBD2. The V segment lost 1 base and the J segment 10 bases; nucleotides outside the gene matches: 2. CDR1 is SGHRS, CDR2 YFSETQ, per germline. CDR3 size: 13 residues. CDR3 in amino acids: CASSLKRGGEQFF. The DNA for the CDR3 is TGCGCCAGCAGCTTGAAGCGGGGGGGCGAGCAGTTCTTC.

This clonotype was detected only a few times. The chain couples TRBV9 to TRBJ2-2; weak D call: TRBD1 (5 bases). V was trimmed by 2 bases and J by 4 bases, leaving 12 bases between them. The germline V gene encodes CDR1 SGDLS and CDR2 YYNGEE. The CDR3 sequence is 15 residues long. The DNA for the CDR3 is TGTGCCAGCAGCGTGGTGGGGCACGGCACCGGGGAGCTGTTTTTT. Residues: CASSVVGHGTGELFF.

V is TRBV11-1 and J is TRBJ1-1; D unclear. CDR3 size: 15 residues. Between the trimmed V and J ends, which lost 1 base and 4 bases, there was a span of 13 bases. Germline values: CDR1 SGHAT, CDR2 FQDESV (reference sequence). CDR3 in DNA: TGTGCCAGCAGCTTAGTCCCAGCGGCGGGCACTGAAGCTTTCTTT. This gives the protein CASSLVPAAGTEAFF.

This clonotype has at least ten counts. CDR3 bases: TGTGCCAGCAGCTTAGGGTCCCCCCTTGGGGAGCTGTTTTTT. Translated, it gives CASSLGSPLGELFF. V gene TRBV7-2 combines with J gene TRBJ2-2; D gene ambiguous. Trimming removed 1 base from V and 8 bases from J, with 11 bases in between. Looked up from germline, CDR1 is SGHTA and CDR2 is FQGNSA. This CDR3 is built from 14 residues.

The chain carries TRBV11-2 and TRBJ2-1; unclear D gene. V lost 1 base and J 10 bases, leaving 8 bases between the germline ends. Germline assignment: CDR1 SGHAT and CDR2 FQNNGV. This CDR3 spans 12 amino acids. CDR3 DNA: TGTGCCAGCAGCTTAGTCCGCAGCGAGCAGTTCTTC. It is translated as CASSLVRSEQFF.

This clonotype was counted many times. The chain combines TRBV29-1 with TRBJ1-1; no reliable D call. This CDR3 is 13 amino acids long. V was pared by 7 bases and J by 1 base, with 13 bases between. Germline V lookup: CDR1 SQVTM, CDR2 ANQGSEA. The CDR3 reads CSGRRGPNTEAFF. The CDR3 DNA follows: TGCAGCGGGAGGCGGGGTCCGAACACTGAAGCTTTCTTT.